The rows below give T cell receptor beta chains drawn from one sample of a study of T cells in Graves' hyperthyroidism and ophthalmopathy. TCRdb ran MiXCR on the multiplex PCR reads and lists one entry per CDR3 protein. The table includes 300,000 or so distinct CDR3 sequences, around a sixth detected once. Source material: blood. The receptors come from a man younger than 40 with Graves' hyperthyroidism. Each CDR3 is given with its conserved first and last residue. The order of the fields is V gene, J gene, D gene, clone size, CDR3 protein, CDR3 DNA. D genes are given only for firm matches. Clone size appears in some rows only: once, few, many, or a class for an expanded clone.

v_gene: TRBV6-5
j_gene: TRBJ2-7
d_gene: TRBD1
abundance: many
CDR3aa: CASSYRATGDPYEQYF
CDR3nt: TGTGCCAGCAGTTACAGGGCCACAGGGGATCCCTACGAGCAGTACTTC

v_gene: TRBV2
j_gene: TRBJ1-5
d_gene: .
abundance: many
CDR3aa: CASSDRSRGQPQHF
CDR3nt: TGTGCCAGCAGTGACAGGTCACGGGGGCAGCCCCAGCATTTT

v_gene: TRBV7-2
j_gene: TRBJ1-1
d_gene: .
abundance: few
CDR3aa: CASSLAWATEAFF
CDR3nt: TGTGCCAGCAGCCTGGCGTGGGCTACTGAAGCTTTCTTT

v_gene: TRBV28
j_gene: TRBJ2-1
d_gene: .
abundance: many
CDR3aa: CASIEKGSGNEQFF
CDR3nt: TGTGCCAGCATAGAAAAGGGCTCTGGCAATGAGCAGTTCTTC

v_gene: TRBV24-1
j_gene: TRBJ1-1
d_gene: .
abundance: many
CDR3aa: CATRGGAGTEAFF
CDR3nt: TGTGCCACCCGGGGAGGCGCGGGCACTGAAGCTTTCTTT

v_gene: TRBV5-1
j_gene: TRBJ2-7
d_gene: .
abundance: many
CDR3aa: CASSLAGPAYEQYF
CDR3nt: TGCGCCAGCAGCTTAGCGGGTCCAGCCTACGAGCAGTACTTC

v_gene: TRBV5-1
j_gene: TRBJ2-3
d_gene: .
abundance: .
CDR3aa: CASSSTGEDTQYF
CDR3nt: TGCGCCAGCAGCTCTACGGGGGAAGATACGCAGTATTTT

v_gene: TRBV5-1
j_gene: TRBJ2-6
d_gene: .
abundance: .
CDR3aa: CASSGRSAGYSGANVLTF
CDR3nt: TGCGCCAGCAGCGGTAGGAGCGCGGGATACTCTGGGGCCAACGTCCTGACTTTC

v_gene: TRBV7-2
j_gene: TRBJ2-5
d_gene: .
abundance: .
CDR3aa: CASSLGEVRGRETQYF
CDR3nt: TGTGCCAGCAGCTTAGGAGAGGTTCGGGGGAGGGAGACCCAGTACTTC

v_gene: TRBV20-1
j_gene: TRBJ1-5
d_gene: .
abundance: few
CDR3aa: CSARGGYSNQPQHF
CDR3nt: TGCAGTGCTAGAGGGGGGTATAGCAATCAGCCCCAGCATTTT

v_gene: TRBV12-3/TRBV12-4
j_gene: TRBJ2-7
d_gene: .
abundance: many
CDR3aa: CASSLARRGVSYEQYF
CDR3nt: TGTGCCAGCAGTTTAGCGCGACGCGGAGTTTCCTACGAGCAGTACTTC